The clone carrying this T cell receptor beta chain was detected only once. The antigen remains unidentified. CDR1 WSHSY and CDR2 SAAADI come from the germline V gene. This CDR3 spans 13 amino acids. The V end was cut by 6 bases, the J end by 10 bases, with 18 bases between. A multiplex PCR was run with 60 Vbeta primers and 13 Jbeta primers. The table came from immunoSEQ multiplex PCR; TCRdb's copy has only in-frame clones and leaves some out. The sample includes approximately 200,000 clones, over 60% of them seen just once. Donors were nominally healthy when sampled, though unrecorded immune exposures were likely. These data come from a study of cytomegalovirus exposure and HLA in healthy donors. Notes on the study in general: For presence/absence analyses, sequencing depth was assumed to be roughly uniform across donors.

This chain connects TRBV10-2 to TRBJ1-1; a possible D gene is TRBD1 (5 bases). Material: PBMCs. This clonotype originated in a man aged 35-49 years in good health and CMV-seronegative. The CDR3 bases are TGCGCCAGCAGGCCCTCGGGACTCCAGGGAGCTTTCTTT. This translates into CASRPSGLQGAFF.